This T cell receptor beta chain is from a study of blood T cell repertoires in COVID-19. Study details: Sites across the United States, Italy and Spain contributed samples from acute and convalescent COVID-19. Sources were T cells, B-cell-depleted T cells, or PBMCs; the material itself was cDNA or gDNA.

Symptom resolution, clearance, or two negative PCRs marked donors in Cohort 3 as recovered. The CDR3 has 14 residues. Germline V gives CDR1 SGDLS, CDR2 YYNGEE. Trimming stripped 2 bases from V and 2 bases from J, with 10 bases between. How the authors handled the data: How many nucleated cells were present was estimated from reference gene primer amplification. Profiling relied on immunoSEQ multiplex PCR, and the TCRdb table lists in-frame clones only, not all of them. The V and J calls and the clone size are those of that table, but D and trimming were determined from the DNA. The sample shows roughly 180,000 clones, around 80% of them seen only once.

The chain combines TRBV9 with TRBJ1-2, with D perhaps matching TRBD1 (5 bases). Sequencing used PBMCs or T cells enriched from blood (not recorded which). This TCR was sampled from a woman in her sixties or seventies who had recovered from COVID-19. CDR3 nucleotide sequence: TGTGCCAGCAGCGTCGACAGCCAAAACTATGGCTACACCTTC. Translation gives CASSVDSQNYGYTF.